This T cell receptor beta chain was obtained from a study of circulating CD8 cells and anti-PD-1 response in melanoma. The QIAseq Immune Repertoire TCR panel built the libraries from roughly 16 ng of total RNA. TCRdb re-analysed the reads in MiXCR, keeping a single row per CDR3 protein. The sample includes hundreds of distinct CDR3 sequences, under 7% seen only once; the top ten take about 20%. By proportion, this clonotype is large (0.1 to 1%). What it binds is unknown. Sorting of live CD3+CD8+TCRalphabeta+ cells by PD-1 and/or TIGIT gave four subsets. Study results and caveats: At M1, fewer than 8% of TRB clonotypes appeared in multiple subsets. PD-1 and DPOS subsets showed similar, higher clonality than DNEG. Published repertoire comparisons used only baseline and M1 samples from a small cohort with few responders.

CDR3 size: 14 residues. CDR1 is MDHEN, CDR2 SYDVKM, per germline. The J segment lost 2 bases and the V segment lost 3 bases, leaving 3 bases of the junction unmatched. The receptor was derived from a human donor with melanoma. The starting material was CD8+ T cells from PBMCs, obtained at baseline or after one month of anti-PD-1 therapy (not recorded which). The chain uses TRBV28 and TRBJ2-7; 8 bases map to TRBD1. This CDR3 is CASSFTGGAYEQYF. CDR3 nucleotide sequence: TGTGCCAGCAGTTTCACAGGGGGAGCCTACGAGCAGTACTTC. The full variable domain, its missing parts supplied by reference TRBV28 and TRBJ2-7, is DVKVTQSSRYLVKRTGEKVFLECVQDMDHENMFWYRQDPGLGLRLIYFSYDVKMKEKGDIPEGYSVSREKKERFSLILESASTNQTSMYLCASSFTGGAYEQYFGPGTRLTVT.